The 30 T cell receptor beta chains below were found in one sample sequenced in a study of blood T cell repertoires in COVID-19. TCRdb keeps only in-frame clones here, not all; method: immunoSEQ multiplex PCR. This table has roughly 330,000 clones, approximately 90% appearing once. The material sequenced was peripheral blood. These receptors all come from a woman between 50 and 59 years old with active or convalescent COVID-19.

The chain uses TRBV29-1 and TRBJ2-7; tentatively, D is TRBD1 (5 bases). The V end was cut by 7 bases, the J end by 4 bases, with 20 bases between. Germline V lookup: CDR1 SQVTM, CDR2 ANQGSEA. The CDR3 consists of 14 residues. The CDR3 reads CSAIQGSGEYEQYF. The DNA of the CDR3 is TGCAGCGCTATTCAGGGTTCCGGAGAATACGAGCAGTACTTC.

This rearrangement joins TRBV9 to TRBJ1-1; D is ambiguous. Germline loops: CDR1 SGDLS, CDR2 YYNGEE. Trimming took off 0 bases at V and 4 bases at J, with 7 bases between the two ends. The CDR3 spans 13 residues. The CDR3 loop reads CASSVAGSTEAFF. CDR3 sequence (DNA): TGTGCCAGCAGCGTAGCGGGGAGCACTGAAGCTTTCTTT.

The chain links TRBV28 to TRBJ1-1; 8 nucleotides align to TRBD1. Germline CDR1 reads MDHEN; CDR2 reads SYDVKM. CDR3 length: 14 amino acids. Trimming cost V 6 bases and J 5 bases; bases outside gene matches: 8. In DNA, the CDR3 is TGTGCCAGCAGCGAAGACAGGGGCGGGACTGAAGCTTTCTTT. This encodes CASSEDRGGTEAFF.

The sample holds many counts of this clone. The chain couples TRBV24-1 to TRBJ2-2; D might be TRBD1 (7 bases). Germline values: CDR1 KGHDR, CDR2 SFDVKD. The CDR3 spans 15 residues. V lost 7 bases to trimming and J lost 4 bases, with 15 bases between them. CDR3 sequence reads: CATSLTGEATGELFF. CDR3 DNA sequence: TGTGCCACCAGCTTAACAGGGGAGGCCACCGGGGAGCTGTTTTTT.

J is TRBJ1-1 and V is TRBV30; D may be TRBD1 (5 bases). CDR3 length equals 15 residues. With 7 bases removed from V and 4 bases from J, the gap between germline ends came to 22 bases. The germline V gene encodes CDR1 GTSNPN and CDR2 SVGIG (reference sequence). The CDR3 bases are TGTGCCTCCTCTAAGGGGCAGGCTGTGGGCACTGAAGCTTTCTTT. Its protein product is CASSKGQAVGTEAFF.

This chain joins TRBV27 and TRBJ1-6; D remains unclear. Germline V gene sequence: CDR1 MNHEY, CDR2 SMNVEV (reference sequence). V shed 5 bases and J shed 0 bases, with 5 bases lying between them. This CDR3 contains 14 residues. DNA for the CDR3: TGTGCCAGCAGTGTGAGCTCCTATAATTCACCCCTCCACTTT. Its protein product is CASSVSSYNSPLHF.

The CDR3 sequence: CASSLDPGADTQYF. DNA for the CDR3: TGTGCCAGCAGCTTAGACCCGGGAGCAGATACGCAGTATTTT. V gene TRBV7-9 combines with J gene TRBJ2-3; possible D gene TRBD2, 6 bases. The CDR3 is made up of 14 amino acids. Deletions cut 1 base from V and 4 bases from J, with 9 bases between. Germline V gene lookup returns CDR1 SEHNR and CDR2 FQNEAQ (reference sequence).

The CDR3 is CASSYLGLHYEQYF. CDR3 coding DNA: TGTGCCAGCAGTTACTTGGGACTGCACTACGAGCAGTACTTC. V is TRBV6-2 or TRBV6-3 and J is TRBJ2-7; D might be TRBD2 (6 bases). V was shortened by 1 base and J by 3 bases, with 10 bases between the two germline ends. Per the germline V gene, CDR1 is MNHEY and CDR2 is SVGEGT. The CDR3 has 14 amino acids.

J is TRBJ1-1 and V is TRBV7-3, with D possibly being TRBD1 (6 bases). Germline V gene lookup returns CDR1 SGHTA and CDR2 FQGTGA. There are 16 residues in the CDR3. Trimming removed 2 bases at V and 4 bases at J, with 17 bases between. CDR3 DNA sequence: TGTGCCAGCAGCTTATTATCCCCGGACAGTTCCACTGAAGCTTTCTTT. This translates into CASSLLSPDSSTEAFF.

The chain has TRBV19 and TRBJ2-4, with D possibly TRBD1 on 6 matching bases. Germline values: CDR1 LNHDA, CDR2 SQIVND (reference sequence). The CDR3 runs 15 residues. The ends were cut back, 5 bases at V and 3 bases at J, with 14 bases in the middle. The CDR3: CASSPQGWDKNIQYF. CDR3 DNA: TGTGCCAGTAGTCCACAGGGTTGGGACAAAAACATTCAGTACTTC.

The chain carries TRBV15 and TRBJ2-5; 8 bases align to TRBD2. The V gene end was trimmed by 5 bases and the J gene end by 9 bases; junction bases not matched to a gene: 11. The germline gives CDR1 LNHNV, CDR2 YYDKDF (reference sequence). This CDR3 is 14 amino acids long. The CDR3 loop reads CATSSPTSAGAQYF. The CDR3 DNA sequence: TGTGCCACCAGCTCGCCGACTAGCGCTGGGGCCCAGTACTTC.

V and J are TRBV30 and TRBJ1-4; 9 nucleotides align to TRBD1. Germline values: CDR1 GTSNPN, CDR2 SVGIG (reference sequence). CDR3 size: 16 residues. After removal of 2 bases from V and 10 bases from J, the junction contained 14 bases not matched to a gene. The CDR3, as DNA: TGTGCCTGGAGTTTCCCGCCGGGACAGGGTATAGGAAAACTGTTTTTT. It specifies CAWSFPPGQGIGKLFF.

The genes are TRBV6-5 and TRBJ2-7, with TRBD1 identical over 8 bases. V lost 7 bases and J lost 1; bases outside the gene matches: 9. Germline V gene data show CDR1 as MNHEY and CDR2 as SVGAGI. The CDR3 runs to 15 residues. The CDR3 nucleotides read TGTGCCAGCACCACGGCCGGGACAGGTTCCTACGAGCAGTACTTC. As protein: CASTTAGTGSYEQYF.

A few counts support this clone. V and J are TRBV6-5 and TRBJ2-7, with 12 bases fitting TRBD1. From germline, CDR1 is MNHEY and CDR2 SVGAGI. The CDR3 length is 14 residues. The V segment lost 4 bases and the J segment 5 bases; nucleotides outside the gene matches: 3. The CDR3 DNA follows: TGTGCCAGCAGTTTGGGACAGGGGGCTGACGAGCAGTACTTC. Its protein is CASSLGQGADEQYF.

The chain uses TRBV6-1 and TRBJ1-2; TRBD1 agrees at 8 bases. Germline values: CDR1 MNHNS, CDR2 SASEGT. The CDR3 contains 17 residues. V shed 3 bases, J shed 4 bases, and the junction held 13 bases outside the gene matches. The CDR3 nucleotides are TGTGCCAGCAGTGAGACCTTAACAGGGGGAGGAAGCTATGGCTACACCTTC. Its translation: CASSETLTGGGSYGYTF.

The chain has TRBV19 and TRBJ2-7, with D unclear. Trimming pared 3 bases from V and 0 bases from J, leaving 6 bases between. The CDR3 contains 13 residues. Germline lookup yields CDR1 LNHDA and CDR2 SQIVND (reference sequence). The CDR3 sequence: CASSIGTSYEQYF. CDR3 bases: TGTGCCAGTAGTATTGGCACCTCCTACGAGCAGTACTTC.

The chain carries TRBV11-2 and TRBJ1-6; D is possibly TRBD1 (5 bases). Germline CDR1 reads SGHAT; CDR2 reads FQNNGV. Trimming cost V 1 base and J 6 bases, with 7 bases left between them. The CDR3 runs 14 residues. The DNA for the CDR3 is TGTGCCAGCAGCTTAGGACAGTCTAATTCACCCCTCCACTTT. Protein: CASSLGQSNSPLHF.

This chain links TRBV4-1 with TRBJ1-1, with a tentative D call TRBD1 (5 bases). Germline V gene data show CDR1 as MGHRA and CDR2 as YSYEKL. The CDR3 runs 16 residues. The V end was cut by 1 base, the J end by 4 bases, with 16 bases between. CDR3 in DNA: TGCGCCAGCAGCCAAGTTGTTCTGATCGGGGGCACTGAAGCTTTCTTT. This sequence encodes CASSQVVLIGGTEAFF.

V gene TRBV19 combines with J gene TRBJ2-7; 10 bases line up with TRBD1. J lost 2 bases, V lost 5 bases, and 3 bases had no gene match. This CDR3 region has 14 residues. Germline CDR1 reads LNHDA; CDR2 reads SQIVND (reference sequence). CDR3 amino acids: CASSSDRGPYEQYF. The CDR3 coding sequence is TGTGCCAGTAGTTCTGACAGGGGGCCCTACGAGCAGTACTTC.

The gene calls are TRBV11-2 and TRBJ2-7; no definite D call. CDR3 size: 13 residues. CDR1 is SGHAT and CDR2 is FQNNGV in the germline V gene. Trimming removed 3 bases at V and 6 bases at J, with 12 bases between. This CDR3 reads CASSLSNSPEQYF. CDR3 nucleotide sequence: TGTGCCAGCAGCTTGTCGAACAGCCCCGAGCAGTACTTC.

The V gene is TRBV19, the J gene TRBJ2-2; no reliable D call. Germline V lookup: CDR1 LNHDA, CDR2 SQIVND (reference sequence). Deletions cut 5 bases from V and 7 bases from J, with 8 bases between. CDR3 length: 12 residues. The CDR3 DNA reads TGTGCCAGTAGTGTACCCGGCGGGGAGCTGTTTTTT. As protein: CASSVPGGELFF.

The V and J genes are TRBV19 and TRBJ2-3; TRBD2 agrees at 10 bases. The CDR3 covers 15 residues. V shed 5 bases and J 6 bases; nucleotides not matched to a gene: 8. The germline gives CDR1 LNHDA, CDR2 SQIVND (reference sequence). The CDR3 DNA follows: TGTGCCAGTAGTCCTGTTAGCGGGGGGACCGATACGCAGTATTTT. Its protein product is CASSPVSGGTDTQYF.

The CDR3 reads CASSLNRGSANYGYTF. CDR3 DNA sequence: TGTGCCAGCAGTTTAAATCGCGGGTCCGCGAACTATGGCTACACCTTC. The J gene is TRBJ1-2, the V gene TRBV27, with D unresolved. V was trimmed by 2 bases and J by 2 bases, leaving 15 bases between them. CDR3 length: 16 residues. The germline gives CDR1 MNHEY, CDR2 SMNVEV (reference sequence).

V usage is TRBV7-2 and J usage is TRBJ2-5, with 8 nucleotides matching TRBD2. Germline V gene sequence: CDR1 SGHTA, CDR2 FQGNSA. The CDR3 runs 15 residues. J was trimmed by 6 bases and V by 1 base; bases with no gene match: 7. CDR3 nucleotide sequence: TGTGCCAGCAGCTTAGACGGCGGGGGGAGCCAGACCCAGTACTTC. Its translation is CASSLDGGGSQTQYF.

CDR3 sequence reads: CATSRRQGSSTQYF. The CDR3 nucleotides are TGTGCCACCAGCAGACGACAGGGATCGAGTACGCAGTATTTT. The genes are TRBV15 and TRBJ2-3; 7 bases map to TRBD1. The CDR3 runs 14 residues. With 2 bases clipped from V and 8 bases from J, the junction kept 7 bases outside the gene matches. The V gene's germline CDR1 is LNHNV and CDR2 YYDKDF (reference sequence).

The chain links TRBV19 to TRBJ2-1; 10 nucleotides align to TRBD1. The CDR3 is 15 amino acids. V shed 4 bases and J 12 bases; nucleotides not matched to a gene: 12. Germline CDR1 LNHDA, CDR2 SQIVND (reference sequence). Here the CDR3 reads CASSTDGQGVTWQFF. In DNA, the CDR3 is TGTGCCAGTAGTACCGATGGACAGGGGGTAACTTGGCAGTTCTTC.

The chain links TRBV30 to TRBJ2-1; D possibly corresponds to TRBD2 (6 bases). This CDR3 comprises 15 residues. Trimming removed 0 bases at V and 1 base at J, with 10 bases between. Germline V CDR1 and CDR2: GTSNPN, SVGIG (reference sequence). CDR3 loop: CAWSVRRESYNEQFF. The CDR3 DNA reads as TGTGCCTGGAGTGTACGGAGGGAGTCCTACAATGAGCAGTTCTTC.

The chain employs TRBV4-3 and TRBJ2-1; 7 positions match TRBD2. CDR1 LGHNA and CDR2 YSLEER come from the germline V gene. The CDR3 covers 14 residues. J lost 8 bases, V lost 2 bases, and 6 bases had no gene match. DNA for the CDR3: TGCGCCAGCAGCCAAAGGACTAGTGTCTATGAGCAGTTCTTC. As protein: CASSQRTSVYEQFF.

V gene TRBV7-2 combines with J gene TRBJ1-1; 8 bases are shared with TRBD1. The V gene end was trimmed by 2 bases and the J gene end by 1 base; junction bases not matched to a gene: 3. Germline CDR1 reads SGHTA; CDR2 reads FQGNSA. The CDR3 extends over 15 amino acids. CDR3 sequence reads: CASSLYGTGNTEAFF. The DNA for the CDR3 is TGTGCCAGCAGCTTATACGGGACAGGGAACACTGAAGCTTTCTTT.

A single count supports this clone. J is TRBJ2-3 and V is TRBV3-1 (or the pseudogene TRBV3-2), with TRBD2 as a possible D gene (6 bases). The CDR3 covers 17 residues. Germline CDR1 and CDR2: LGHDT and YNNKEL (reference sequence). Trimming shortened V by 0 bases and J by 1 base, and 14 bases separated the two germline ends. The chain's CDR3 is CASSQDLRRGGTDTQYF. For the CDR3, the DNA is TGTGCCAGCAGCCAAGATCTTCGGCGGGGTGGCACAGATACGCAGTATTTT.